This is a list of T cell receptor beta chains from one sample in a study of blood T cell repertoires in COVID-19. Only in-frame clones appear in the TCRdb table, and some are missing; sequencing was by immunoSEQ multiplex PCR. This sample has about 71,000 clones, with 70% to 90% found just once. What was sequenced was peripheral blood. The receptor set was obtained from a man aged 50-59 years with active COVID-19. CDR3s include the opening cysteine and the closing phenylalanine or tryptophan. The order of the fields is clone size, J gene, D gene, V gene, CDR3 DNA, CDR3 protein. The D gene is left open where the match is weak. Some rows have no size entry. The others give once, few or many, or a class for an expanded clone.

>.|TRBJ2-2|.|TRBV18
TGTGCCAGCTCACCCCGGGCGGGACTCCAGAACACCGGGGAGCTGTTTTTT
CASSPRAGLQNTGELFF
>.|TRBJ2-3|.|TRBV30
TGTGCCTGGAGTAAGACGGGAGAGGGGGATACGCAGTATTTT
CAWSKTGEGDTQYF
>.|TRBJ2-1|TRBD2|TRBV2
TGTGCCAGCCGCGTCACTAGCGGGCGCGATGAGCAGTTCTTC
CASRVTSGRDEQFF
>.|TRBJ1-5|.|TRBV7-8
TGTGCCAGCAGCTTAGACAGTAATCAGCCCCAGCATTTT
CASSLDSNQPQHF
>.|TRBJ2-3|TRBD2|TRBV9
TGTGCCAGCAGCCCTTATAGGGCGGGGGGTCCCCCTAGCACAGATACGCAGTATTTT
CASSPYRAGGPPSTDTQYF
>few|TRBJ2-6|TRBD2|TRBV6-2/TRBV6-3
TGTGCCAGCAGTTACTCAAGCGGGGTAGCGGGCTCTGGGGCCAACGTCCTGACTTTC
CASSYSSGVAGSGANVLTF
>.|TRBJ2-3|.|TRBV10-3
TGTGCCACCGCGAGCTCTAGCACAGATACGCAGTATTTT
CATASSSTDTQYF
>.|TRBJ1-2|.|TRBV12-3/TRBV12-4
TGTGCCAGCAGTTTCGGACAGCGCTATGGCTACACCTTC
CASSFGQRYGYTF
>.|TRBJ1-1|.|TRBV28
TGTGCCAGCAAAGGACAGTTAAATGAAGCTTTCTTT
CASKGQLNEAFF
>.|TRBJ1-2|.|TRBV10-3
TGTGCCATCACAAGCAGGAACTATGGCTACACCTTC
CAITSRNYGYTF
>.|TRBJ2-4|TRBD2|TRBV3-1/TRBV3-2
TGTGCCAGCAGGCCTACTGATAGCGGGGACAAAAACATTCAGTACTTC
CASRPTDSGDKNIQYF
>.|TRBJ2-2|.|TRBV12-5
TGTGCTAGTGGTCCACGTGAGTCAGGGGCCGGGGAGCTGTTTTTT
CASGPRESGAGELFF
>.|TRBJ2-6|.|TRBV6-6
TGTGCCAGCAGACTAACGACAGGCTCTGGGGCCAACGTCCTGACTTTC
CASRLTTGSGANVLTF
>few|TRBJ1-3|.|TRBV19
TGTGCCAGTAGGGGATCAAACAGGACCCCCTCTGGAAACACCATATATTTT
CASRGSNRTPSGNTIYF
>.|TRBJ2-5|.|TRBV15
TGTGCCACCAGCAGAGATCTAGAGACCCAGTACTTC
CATSRDLETQYF
>.|TRBJ1-5|.|TRBV5-6
TGTGCCAGCAGCCGGCTACAGGGAGATCATCAGCCCCAGCATTTT
CASSRLQGDHQPQHF
>.|TRBJ2-1|TRBD1|TRBV4-1
TGCGCCAGCAGCCAAGATGTGGCAGGGGGCTTAAGGTCCTACAATGAGCAGTTCTTC
CASSQDVAGGLRSYNEQFF
>.|TRBJ2-5|TRBD2|TRBV19
TGTGCCAGTAGTAAGACTAGCGGGCCGCAAGAGACCCAGTACTTC
CASSKTSGPQETQYF
>.|TRBJ1-5|.|TRBV2
TGTGCCAGCAGTGATAGCAGGGGCCTGGCCTCCAATCAGCCCCAGCATTTT
CASSDSRGLASNQPQHF
>.|TRBJ2-4|TRBD1|TRBV18
TGTGCCAGCTCACCTTACGGGACAGAACTAGCCAAAAACATTCAGTACTTC
CASSPYGTELAKNIQYF
>.|TRBJ1-2|.|TRBV11-2
TGTGCCAGCAGCTTATCGGAGATTCCTAACTATGGCTACACCTTC
CASSLSEIPNYGYTF
>.|TRBJ1-2|.|TRBV5-4
TGTGCCAGCAGCTTGGAGGCGGATTTCTATGGCTACACCTTC
CASSLEADFYGYTF
>few|TRBJ1-2|TRBD1|TRBV5-4
TGTGCCAGCAGCCTAGGACAGGGGGCGTACGGCTATGGCTACACCTTC
CASSLGQGAYGYGYTF
>.|TRBJ1-1|.|TRBV6-6
TGTGCCAGCAGTTACGAGGGAGTGAACACTGAAGCTTTCTTT
CASSYEGVNTEAFF
>.|TRBJ1-1|TRBD1|TRBV6-5
TGTGCCAGCAGTTGGACAGGGTCGCACACTGAAGCTTTCTTT
CASSWTGSHTEAFF
>.|TRBJ1-2|.|TRBV6-5
TGTGCCAGCAGCTTGGGACATCTCTATGGCTACACCTTC
CASSLGHLYGYTF
>.|TRBJ1-2|TRBD1|TRBV27
TGTGCCAGCAGCCCGGGACAGGGACGGGCTAACTATGGCTACACCTTC
CASSPGQGRANYGYTF
>once|TRBJ1-5|TRBD1|TRBV3-1/TRBV3-2
TGTGCCAGCAGCCCCCGGACAGGGGATCAGCCCCAGCATTTT
CASSPRTGDQPQHF
>.|TRBJ1-2|.|TRBV7-2
TGTGCCAGCAGCTCCAGGGGCGCCCACTATGGCTACACCTTC
CASSSRGAHYGYTF
>.|TRBJ2-5|.|TRBV3-1/TRBV3-2
TGTGCCAGCAGCCAGAATCTAGGCATTGGATTGACCCAGTACTTC
CASSQNLGIGLTQYF
>once|TRBJ1-4|.|TRBV12-3/TRBV12-4
TGTGCCAGCAGTTTAGCGCAGAATGAAAAACTGTTTTTT
CASSLAQNEKLFF
>.|TRBJ2-6|.|TRBV5-1
TGCGCCAGCACTTACGGAGGGGGGGCCAACGTCCTGACTTTC
CASTYGGGANVLTF
>.|TRBJ2-3|.|TRBV7-3
TGTGCCAGCAGCCCAGGGACTAGCACAGATACGCAGTATTTT
CASSPGTSTDTQYF
>.|TRBJ2-1|TRBD1|TRBV10-1
TGCGCCAGCAGTGAGTCAGGGGGCGCGTACAATGAGCAGTTCTTC
CASSESGGAYNEQFF
>.|TRBJ2-1|TRBD2|TRBV5-5
TGTGCCAGCAGCCTACTAGCGGGGGACTACAATGAGCAGTTCTTC
CASSLLAGDYNEQFF
>.|TRBJ2-6|.|TRBV27
TGTGCCAGCAGTCCATCCCGGACTTCAGCCTCTGGGGCCAACGTCCTGACTTTC
CASSPSRTSASGANVLTF
>.|TRBJ2-2|TRBD2|TRBV9
TGTGCCAGCAGCGTGGGCGGGAGTGGCACCGGGGAGCTGTTTTTT
CASSVGGSGTGELFF
>.|TRBJ2-7|TRBD2|TRBV5-4
TGTGCCAGCAGCTTGGCAGGCGGGGGAAGAATCTACGAGCAGTACTTC
CASSLAGGGRIYEQYF
>.|TRBJ1-3|.|TRBV6-2/TRBV6-3
TGTGCCAGCAGTTACCTGGGTTCGGGTGGAAACACCATATATTTT
CASSYLGSGGNTIYF